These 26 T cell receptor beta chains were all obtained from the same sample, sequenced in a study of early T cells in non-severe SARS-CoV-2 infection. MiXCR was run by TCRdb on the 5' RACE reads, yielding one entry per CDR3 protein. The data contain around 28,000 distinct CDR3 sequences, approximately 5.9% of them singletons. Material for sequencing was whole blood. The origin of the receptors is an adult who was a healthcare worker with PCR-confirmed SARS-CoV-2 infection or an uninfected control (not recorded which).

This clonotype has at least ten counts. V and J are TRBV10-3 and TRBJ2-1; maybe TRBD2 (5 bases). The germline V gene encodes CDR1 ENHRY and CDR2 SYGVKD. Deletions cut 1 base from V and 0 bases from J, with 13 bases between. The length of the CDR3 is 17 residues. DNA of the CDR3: TGTGCCATCAGTGAGTTTAGCGAAACGAGCTCCTACAATGAGCAGTTCTTC. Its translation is CAISEFSETSSYNEQFF.

DNA of the CDR3: TGTGCCAGCAGTGAAAGGTCGATAACCTCCTTCGCCAAAAACATTCAGTACTTC. Translation gives CASSERSITSFAKNIQYF. The chain uses TRBV6-1 and TRBJ2-4; D remains ambiguous. The V gene lost 2 bases and the J gene lost 1 base, with 18 bases spanning the gap. The V gene's germline CDR1 is MNHNS and CDR2 SASEGT. CDR3 length: 18 residues.

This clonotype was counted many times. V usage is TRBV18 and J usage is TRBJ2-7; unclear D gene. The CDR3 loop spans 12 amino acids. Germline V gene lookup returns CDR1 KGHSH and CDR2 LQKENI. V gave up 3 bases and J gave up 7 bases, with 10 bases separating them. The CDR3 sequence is CASSPPKGEQYF. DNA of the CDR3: TGTGCCAGCTCACCCCCAAAGGGTGAGCAGTACTTC.

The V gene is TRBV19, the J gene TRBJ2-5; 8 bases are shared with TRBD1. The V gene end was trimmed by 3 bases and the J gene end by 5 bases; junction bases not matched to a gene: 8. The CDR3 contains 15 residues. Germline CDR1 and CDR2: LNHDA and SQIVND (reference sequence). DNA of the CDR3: TGTGCCAGTAGTATTGCCCAGGGGGCGCGGGAGACCCAGTACTTC. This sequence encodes CASSIAQGARETQYF.

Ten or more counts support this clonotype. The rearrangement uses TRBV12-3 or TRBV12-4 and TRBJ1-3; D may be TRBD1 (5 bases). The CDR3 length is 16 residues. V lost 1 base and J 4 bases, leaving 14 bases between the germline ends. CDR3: CASSLGLRGDGNTIYF. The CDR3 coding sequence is TGTGCCAGCAGTTTAGGGTTGCGGGGCGACGGAAACACCATATATTTT.

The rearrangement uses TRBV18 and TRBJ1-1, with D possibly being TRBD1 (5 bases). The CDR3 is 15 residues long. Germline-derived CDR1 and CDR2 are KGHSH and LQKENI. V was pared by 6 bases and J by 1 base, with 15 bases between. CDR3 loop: CASSREIQGNTEAFF. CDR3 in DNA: TGTGCCAGCTCCCGTGAGATCCAGGGGAACACTGAAGCTTTCTTT.

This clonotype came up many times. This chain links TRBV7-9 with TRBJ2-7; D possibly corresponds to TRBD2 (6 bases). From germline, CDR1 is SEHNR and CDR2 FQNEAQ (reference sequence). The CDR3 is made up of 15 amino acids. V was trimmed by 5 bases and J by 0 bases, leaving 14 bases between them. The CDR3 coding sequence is TGTGCCAGCAGCCCCCTTTTGGGGGGCTCCTACGAGCAGTACTTC. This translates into CASSPLLGGSYEQYF. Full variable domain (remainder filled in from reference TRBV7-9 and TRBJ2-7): DTGVSQNPRHKITKRGQNVTFRCDPISEHNRLYWYRQTLGQGPEFLTYFQNEAQLEKSRLLSDRFSAERPKGSFSTLEIQRTEQGDSAMYLCASSPLLGGSYEQYFGPGTRLTVT.

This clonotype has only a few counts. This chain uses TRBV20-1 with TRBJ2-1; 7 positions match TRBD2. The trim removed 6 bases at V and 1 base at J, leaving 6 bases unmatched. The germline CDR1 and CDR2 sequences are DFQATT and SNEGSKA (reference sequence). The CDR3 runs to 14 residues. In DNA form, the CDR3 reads TGCAGTGCCCCCCCGGGAGGTTCCTACAATGAGCAGTTCTTC. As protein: CSAPPGGSYNEQFF.

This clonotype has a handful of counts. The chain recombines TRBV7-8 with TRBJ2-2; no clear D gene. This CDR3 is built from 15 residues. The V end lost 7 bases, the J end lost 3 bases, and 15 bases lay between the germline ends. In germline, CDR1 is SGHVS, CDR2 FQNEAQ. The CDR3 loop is CASTSPSRDTGELFF. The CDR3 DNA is TGTGCCAGCACCTCCCCGTCGCGAGACACCGGGGAGCTGTTTTTT.

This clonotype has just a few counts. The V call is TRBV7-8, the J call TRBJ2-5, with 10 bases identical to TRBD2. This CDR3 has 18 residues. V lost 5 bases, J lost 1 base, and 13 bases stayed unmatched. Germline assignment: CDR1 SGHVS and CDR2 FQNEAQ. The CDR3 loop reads CASSTGLAELRFQETQYF. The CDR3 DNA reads TGTGCCAGCAGCACAGGACTAGCGGAGCTACGCTTCCAAGAGACCCAGTACTTC.

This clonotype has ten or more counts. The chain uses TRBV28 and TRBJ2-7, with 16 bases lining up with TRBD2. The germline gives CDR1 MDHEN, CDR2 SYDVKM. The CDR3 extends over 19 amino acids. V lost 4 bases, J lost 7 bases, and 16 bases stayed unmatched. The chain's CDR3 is CASSSYPGLAGGITKEQYF. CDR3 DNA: TGTGCCAGCAGTTCGTACCCGGGACTAGCGGGAGGGATTACGAAGGAGCAGTACTTC.

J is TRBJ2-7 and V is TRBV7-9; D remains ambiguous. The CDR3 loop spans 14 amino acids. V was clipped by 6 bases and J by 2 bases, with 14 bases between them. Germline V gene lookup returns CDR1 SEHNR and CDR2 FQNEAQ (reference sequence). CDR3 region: CASSQSQYAYEQYF. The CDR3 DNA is TGTGCCAGCAGTCAAAGCCAATACGCCTACGAGCAGTACTTC.

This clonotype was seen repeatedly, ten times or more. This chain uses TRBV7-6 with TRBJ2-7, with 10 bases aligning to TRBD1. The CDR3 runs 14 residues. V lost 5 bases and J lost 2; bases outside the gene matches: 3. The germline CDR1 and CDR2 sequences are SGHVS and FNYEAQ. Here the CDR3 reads CASSRDRGPYEQYF. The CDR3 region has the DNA TGTGCCAGCAGCCGGGACAGGGGACCCTACGAGCAGTACTTC.

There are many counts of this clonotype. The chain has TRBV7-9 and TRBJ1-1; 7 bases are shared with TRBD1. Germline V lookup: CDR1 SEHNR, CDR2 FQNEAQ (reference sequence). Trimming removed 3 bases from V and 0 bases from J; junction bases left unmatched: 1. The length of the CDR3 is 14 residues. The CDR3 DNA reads TGTGCCAGCAGCTTGGGACAGATGAACACTGAAGCTTTCTTT. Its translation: CASSLGQMNTEAFF.

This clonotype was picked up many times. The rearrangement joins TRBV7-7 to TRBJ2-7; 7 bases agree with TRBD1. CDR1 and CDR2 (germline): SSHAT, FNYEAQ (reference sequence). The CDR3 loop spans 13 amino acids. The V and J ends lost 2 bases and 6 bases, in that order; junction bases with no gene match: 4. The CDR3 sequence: CASSLYSGGEQYF. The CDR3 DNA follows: TGTGCCAGCAGCTTATATTCAGGGGGCGAGCAGTACTTC. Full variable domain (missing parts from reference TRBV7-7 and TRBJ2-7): GAGVSQSPRYKVTKRGQDVTLRCDPISSHATLYWYQQALGQGPEFLTYFNYEAQPDKSGLPSDRFSAERPEGSISTLTIQRTEQRDSAMYRCASSLYSGGEQYFGPGTRLTVT.

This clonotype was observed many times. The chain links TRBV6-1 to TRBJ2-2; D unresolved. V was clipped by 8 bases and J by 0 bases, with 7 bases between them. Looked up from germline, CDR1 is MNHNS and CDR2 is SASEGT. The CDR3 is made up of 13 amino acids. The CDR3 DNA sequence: TGTGCCAGCCAGGCACCGAACACCGGGGAGCTGTTTTTT. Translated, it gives CASQAPNTGELFF.

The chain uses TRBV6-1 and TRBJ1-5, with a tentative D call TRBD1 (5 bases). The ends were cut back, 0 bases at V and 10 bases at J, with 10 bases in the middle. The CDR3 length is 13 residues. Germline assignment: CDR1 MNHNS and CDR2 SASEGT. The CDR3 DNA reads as TGTGCCAGCAGTGAAGCGCCTGGGGGACCCCAGCATTTT. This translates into CASSEAPGGPQHF.

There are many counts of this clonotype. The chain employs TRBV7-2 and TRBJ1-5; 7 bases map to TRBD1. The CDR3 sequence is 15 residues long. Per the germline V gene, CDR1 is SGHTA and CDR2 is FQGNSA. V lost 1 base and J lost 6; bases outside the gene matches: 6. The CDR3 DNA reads TGTGCCAGCAGCTTAGAGTTGACAGGGAGTCAGCCCCAGCATTTT. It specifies CASSLELTGSQPQHF.

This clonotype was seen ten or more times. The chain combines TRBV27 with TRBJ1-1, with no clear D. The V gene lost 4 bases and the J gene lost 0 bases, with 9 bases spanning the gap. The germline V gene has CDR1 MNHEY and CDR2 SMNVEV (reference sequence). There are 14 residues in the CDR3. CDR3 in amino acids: CASSSTGMNTEAFF. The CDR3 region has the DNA TGTGCCAGCAGTTCGACGGGGATGAACACTGAAGCTTTCTTT.

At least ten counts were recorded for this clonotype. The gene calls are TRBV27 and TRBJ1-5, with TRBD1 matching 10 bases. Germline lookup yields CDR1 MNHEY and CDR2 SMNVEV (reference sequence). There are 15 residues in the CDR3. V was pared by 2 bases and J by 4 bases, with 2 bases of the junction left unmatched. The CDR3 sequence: CASSLDRGPNQPQHF. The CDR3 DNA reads TGTGCCAGCAGTTTAGACAGGGGGCCTAATCAGCCCCAGCATTTT.

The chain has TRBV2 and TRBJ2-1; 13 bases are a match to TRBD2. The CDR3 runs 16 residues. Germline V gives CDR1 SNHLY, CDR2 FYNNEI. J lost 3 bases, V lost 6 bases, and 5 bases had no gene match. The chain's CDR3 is CASRLAGGSIYNEQFF. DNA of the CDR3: TGTGCCAGCAGACTAGCGGGAGGGTCTATCTACAATGAGCAGTTCTTC.

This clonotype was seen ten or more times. In nucleotides, the CDR3 is TGTGCCACCAGTGAGCAGGGGCATGGCTACACCTTC. Encoded protein: CATSEQGHGYTF. This chain joins TRBV24-1 and TRBJ1-2, with D maybe TRBD1 (6 bases). The V gene lost 4 bases and the J gene lost 6 bases, with 8 bases spanning the gap. The germline V gene encodes CDR1 KGHDR and CDR2 SFDVKD. This CDR3 comprises 12 residues.

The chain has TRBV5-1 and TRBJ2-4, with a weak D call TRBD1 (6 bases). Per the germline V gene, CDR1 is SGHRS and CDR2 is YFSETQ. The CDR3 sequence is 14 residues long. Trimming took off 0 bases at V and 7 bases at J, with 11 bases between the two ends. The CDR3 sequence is CASSLGQGNNIQYF. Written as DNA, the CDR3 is TGCGCCAGCAGCTTGGGGCAGGGGAATAACATTCAGTACTTC.

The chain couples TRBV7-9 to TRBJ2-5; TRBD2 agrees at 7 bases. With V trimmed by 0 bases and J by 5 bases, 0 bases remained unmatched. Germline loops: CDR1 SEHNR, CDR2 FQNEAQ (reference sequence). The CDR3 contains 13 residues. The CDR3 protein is CASSLAGGETQYF. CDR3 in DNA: TGTGCCAGCAGCTTAGCGGGAGGGGAGACCCAGTACTTC.

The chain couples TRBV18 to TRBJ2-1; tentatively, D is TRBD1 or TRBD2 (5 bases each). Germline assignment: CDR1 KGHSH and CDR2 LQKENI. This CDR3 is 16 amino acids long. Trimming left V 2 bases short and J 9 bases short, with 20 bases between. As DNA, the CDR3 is TGTGCCAGCTCACCAAATCTAAGTGGAAATGGGGGTGAGCAGTTCTTC. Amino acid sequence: CASSPNLSGNGGEQFF.

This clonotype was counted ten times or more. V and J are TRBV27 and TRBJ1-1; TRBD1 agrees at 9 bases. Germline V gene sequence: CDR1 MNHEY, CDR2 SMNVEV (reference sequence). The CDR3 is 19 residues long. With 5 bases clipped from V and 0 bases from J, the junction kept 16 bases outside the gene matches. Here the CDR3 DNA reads TGTGCCAGCAGTGTACGGGGACAGGGCAATCGTGGGTTGAACACTGAAGCTTTCTTT. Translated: CASSVRGQGNRGLNTEAFF.